Given below is one TCR beta chain in context. PCR employed 60 Vbeta and 13 Jbeta primers. Here immunoSEQ multiplex PCR was the method, and the copy in TCRdb shows in-frame clones only, minus some. The table shows roughly 90,000 clones, with around 85% occurring only once. This specimen belongs to a study of cytomegalovirus exposure and HLA in healthy donors. This receptor was obtained from a man aged 18 to 29 in good health and CMV-seronegative. The sample taken for sequencing was PBMCs.

CDR3 DNA: TGTGCCAGCAGCTGGGGCGGGAGGGCTGAAGCTTTCTTT. Protein sequence: CASSWGGRAEAFF. The chain is built from TRBV11-2 and TRBJ1-1; a weak D match, TRBD1 (5 bases). CDR3 length: 13 amino acids. Deletions cut 4 bases from V and 6 bases from J, with 12 bases between. In germline, CDR1 is SGHAT, CDR2 FQNNGV. The full variable domain, in which reference TRBV11-2 and TRBJ1-1 provide the parts outside the CDR3, is EAGVAQSPRYKIIEKRQSVAFWCNPISGHATLYWYQQILGQGPKLLIQFQNNGVVDDSQLPKDRFSAERLKGVDSTLKIQPAKLEDSAVYLCASSWGGRAEAFFGQGTRLTVV.